These T cell receptor beta chains were read from a single sample in a study of blood T cell repertoires in COVID-19. Clones were sequenced by immunoSEQ multiplex PCR, and TCRdb holds only the in-frame ones, with some missing. The sample shows approximately 380,000 clones, around nine tenths of them seen only once. The specimen was PBMCs or T cells enriched from blood (not recorded which). Source of these receptors: a woman aged 18 to 35 who had recovered from COVID-19. CDR3s include the opening cysteine and the closing phenylalanine or tryptophan. D genes are given only for firm matches. A row's size may be missing; if present it is once, few, many or a size class.

NA	TRBJ1-6	NA	15	TRBV2	CASSEHHSYNSPLHF	TGTGCCAGCAGTGAACATCACTCCTATAATTCACCCCTCCACTTT
once	TRBJ2-7	TRBD1	14	TRBV29-1	CSVPTGGLRYEQYF	TGCAGCGTTCCAACAGGGGGTTTACGCTACGAGCAGTACTTC
NA	TRBJ2-2	NA	14	TRBV7-9	CASSLAASPGELFF	TGTGCCAGCAGCTTAGCAGCTAGCCCCGGGGAGCTGTTTTTT
NA	TRBJ1-3	NA	12	TRBV30	CAWTEVGNTIYF	TGTGCCTGGACCGAGGTCGGAAACACCATATATTTT
NA	TRBJ1-1	TRBD1	15	TRBV2	CASRKGAGMNTEAFF	TGTGCCAGCAGGAAGGGGGCCGGGATGAACACTGAAGCTTTCTTT
NA	TRBJ1-1	NA	14	TRBV3-1/TRBV3-2	CASSHGQPGTEAFF	TGTGCCAGCAGCCACGGTCAACCGGGAACTGAAGCTTTCTTT
few	TRBJ2-1	TRBD2	15	TRBV7-2	CASSLTSGGGNEQFF	TGTGCCAGCAGCTTAACTAGCGGGGGGGGCAATGAGCAGTTCTTC
NA	TRBJ2-1	TRBD1	16	TRBV24-1	CATSDSGQGAINEQFF	TGTGCCACCAGTGACTCCGGACAGGGGGCGATCAATGAGCAGTTCTTC
NA	TRBJ2-5	NA	14	TRBV30	CAWDQGGPRETQYF	TGTGCCTGGGACCAGGGAGGACCCAGGGAGACCCAGTACTTC
NA	TRBJ1-1	TRBD1	14	TRBV5-5	CASSFPGQGPEAFF	TGTGCCAGCAGCTTCCCGGGACAGGGCCCTGAAGCTTTCTTT
NA	TRBJ1-5	NA	14	TRBV19	CASNPRGEDQPQHF	TGTGCCAGTAACCCTCGCGGGGAAGATCAGCCCCAGCATTTT
NA	TRBJ2-1	NA	14	TRBV10-3	CAISESGRGNEQFF	TGTGCCATCAGTGAGTCGGGCAGGGGCAATGAGCAGTTCTTC
NA	TRBJ1-5	NA	12	TRBV7-8	CASSTTSQPQHF	TGTGCCAGCAGCACTACGTCGCAGCCCCAGCATTTT
NA	TRBJ1-2	TRBD1	11	TRBV6-4	CASRSGGAYTF	TGTGCCAGCAGATCAGGGGGAGCCTACACCTTC
NA	TRBJ2-3	TRBD2	14	TRBV29-1	CSAHSGGSTDTQYF	TGCAGCGCGCATAGCGGGGGGAGCACAGATACGCAGTATTTT
once	TRBJ2-7	TRBD1	15	TRBV6-5	CASRAGTGASYEQYF	TGTGCCAGCAGGGCAGGGACAGGGGCATCCTACGAGCAGTACTTC
NA	TRBJ1-5	TRBD1	14	TRBV19	CASKETGLYQPQHF	TGTGCCAGTAAGGAGACAGGGCTATATCAGCCCCAGCATTTT
NA	TRBJ2-3	NA	14	TRBV11-2	CASSLTGFTDTQYF	TGTGCCAGCAGCTTGACGGGGTTCACAGATACGCAGTATTTT
few	TRBJ1-4	NA	11	TRBV19	CASEGEEKLFF	TGTGCCAGCGAAGGAGAAGAAAAACTGTTTTTT
NA	TRBJ2-7	NA	14	TRBV10-3	CAISGRQSSYEQYF	TGTGCCATCAGTGGGAGACAGAGCTCCTACGAGCAGTACTTC
NA	TRBJ2-7	NA	13	TRBV2	CASSGRSSYEQYF	TGTGCCAGCAGTGGACGGAGCTCCTACGAGCAGTACTTC
few	TRBJ2-7	TRBD1	16	TRBV3-1/TRBV3-2	CASSQGGTGGKNGQYF	TGTGCCAGCAGCCAAGGGGGGACAGGGGGGAAAAATGGGCAGTACTTC
NA	TRBJ1-1	TRBD1	13	TRBV19	CASSETGGAFAFF	TGTGCCAGTAGCGAGACAGGGGGCGCGTTTGCTTTCTTT
NA	TRBJ2-7	NA	16	TRBV21-1	CASSRNSLQGTYEQYF	TGTGCCAGCAGCCGAAACTCGTTACAGGGAACCTACGAGCAGTACTTC
NA	TRBJ1-2	TRBD1	15	TRBV5-6	CASSFEITGGSSYTF	TGTGCCAGCAGCTTCGAGATAACAGGGGGCTCGAGCTACACCTTC
NA	TRBJ2-5	TRBD1	15	TRBV30	CAWRAGQGAWETQYF	TGTGCCTGGAGAGCCGGACAGGGGGCGTGGGAGACCCAGTACTTC
NA	TRBJ2-5	TRBD1	14	TRBV7-7	CASSPNRGRETQYF	TGTGCTAGCAGCCCAAACAGGGGGCGCGAGACCCAGTACTTC
NA	TRBJ2-7	NA	15	TRBV4-3	CASSQETGYAYEQYF	TGCGCCAGCAGCCAAGAAACAGGGTACGCCTACGAGCAGTACTTC
NA	TRBJ1-4	NA	13	TRBV2	CANKDGGSEKLFF	TGTGCCAACAAGGACGGGGGTAGTGAAAAACTGTTTTTT
NA	TRBJ2-5	NA	14	TRBV29-1	CSASARVSQETQYF	TGCAGCGCGAGCGCTCGGGTCTCCCAAGAGACCCAGTACTTC
NA	TRBJ1-1	TRBD1	13	TRBV5-1	CASSLVQGEQAFF	TGCGCCAGCAGCTTGGTCCAGGGGGAGCAAGCTTTCTTT
NA	TRBJ1-2	TRBD1	13	TRBV5-1	CASSPTGTQRRTF	TGCGCCAGCAGCCCGACAGGGACCCAAAGGAGAACCTTC
once	TRBJ1-6	TRBD1	16	TRBV5-4	CASSTDRGTYNSPLHF	TGTGCCAGCAGCACCGACAGGGGAACCTATAATTCACCCCTCCACTTT
NA	TRBJ1-1	TRBD1	13	TRBV5-4	CASSPDRAAEAFF	TGTGCCAGCAGCCCTGACAGGGCGGCTGAAGCTTTCTTT
NA	TRBJ2-7	TRBD2	15	TRBV7-9	CASSHGTSGGYEQYF	TGTGCCAGCAGCCATGGAACTAGCGGGGGCTACGAGCAGTACTTC
NA	TRBJ1-4	TRBD1	18	TRBV18	CASSARLNRDSRNEKLFF	TGTGCCAGCTCAGCACGACTGAACCGGGACAGCCGTAATGAAAAACTGTTTTTT
NA	TRBJ1-1	NA	13	TRBV7-6	CASSLSVNTEAFF	TGTGCCAGCAGCTTATCTGTGAACACTGAAGCTTTCTTT
NA	TRBJ1-5	NA	14	TRBV19	CASSMERFNQPQHF	TGTGCCAGTAGTATGGAGCGCTTCAATCAGCCCCAGCATTTT
NA	TRBJ1-1	NA	15	TRBV5-6	CASSLIRGQFTEAFF	TGTGCCAGCAGCTTAATCCGAGGACAGTTCACTGAAGCTTTCTTT
NA	TRBJ1-3	NA	13	TRBV12-3/TRBV12-4	CASSLEAGNTIYF	TGTGCCAGCAGTTTAGAAGCCGGAAACACCATATATTTT
NA	TRBJ2-1	NA	15	TRBV24-1	CATSRGSGVGNEQFF	TGTGCCACCAGTAGGGGCTCGGGGGTTGGAAATGAGCAGTTCTTC
once	TRBJ1-1	TRBD1	18	TRBV3-1/TRBV3-2	CASSQVAGQGDPHTEAFF	TGTGCCAGCAGCCAAGTCGCGGGACAGGGGGACCCTCACACTGAAGCTTTCTTT
NA	TRBJ2-1	NA	14	TRBV9	CASSAPRGMNEQFF	TGTGCCAGCAGCGCCCCCCGGGGAATGAATGAGCAGTTCTTC
NA	TRBJ2-4	TRBD1	15	TRBV11-2	CASSLEGQGRNIQYF	TGTGCCAGCAGCTTAGAAGGACAGGGAAGAAACATTCAGTACTTC
NA	TRBJ2-5	NA	14	TRBV19	CASSIVGGQETQYF	TGTGCCAGTAGTATAGTCGGGGGACAGGAGACCCAGTACTTC
once	TRBJ2-1	NA	15	TRBV9	CASTSQPRGYNEQFF	TGTGCCAGCACATCTCAGCCCCGAGGCTACAATGAGCAGTTCTTC
NA	TRBJ1-2	NA	13	TRBV11-1	CASSLMRNNGYTF	TGTGCCAGCAGCTTAATGCGGAATAATGGCTACACCTTC
NA	TRBJ1-3	TRBD1	17	TRBV28	CASSPNLTGGAVNTIYF	TGTGCCAGCAGTCCCAACCTTACAGGGGGCGCGGTAAACACCATATATTTT
NA	TRBJ1-5	NA	15	TRBV5-1	CASSSGTLPNQPQHF	TGCGCCAGCAGCTCAGGGACACTCCCCAATCAGCCCCAGCATTTT
NA	TRBJ2-5	NA	16	TRBV6-2/TRBV6-3	CASSSRQLSYQETQYF	TGTGCCAGCAGTTCACGCCAACTATCGTACCAAGAGACCCAGTACTTC